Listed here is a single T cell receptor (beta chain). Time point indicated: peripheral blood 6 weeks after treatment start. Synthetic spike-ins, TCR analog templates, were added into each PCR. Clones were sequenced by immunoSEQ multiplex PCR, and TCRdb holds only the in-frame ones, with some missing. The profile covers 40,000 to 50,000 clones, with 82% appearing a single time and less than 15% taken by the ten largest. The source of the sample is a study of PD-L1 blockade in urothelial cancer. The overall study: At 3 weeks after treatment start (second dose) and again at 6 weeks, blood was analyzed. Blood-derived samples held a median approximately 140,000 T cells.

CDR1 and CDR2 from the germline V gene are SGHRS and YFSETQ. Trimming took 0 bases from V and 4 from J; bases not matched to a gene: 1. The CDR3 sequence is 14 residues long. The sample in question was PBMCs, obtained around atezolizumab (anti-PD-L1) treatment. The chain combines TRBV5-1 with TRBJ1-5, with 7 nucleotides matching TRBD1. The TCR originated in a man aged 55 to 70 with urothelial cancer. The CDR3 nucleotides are TGCGCCAGCAGCTTGGGGGACAGAAATCAGCCCCAGCATTTT. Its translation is CASSLGDRNQPQHF.